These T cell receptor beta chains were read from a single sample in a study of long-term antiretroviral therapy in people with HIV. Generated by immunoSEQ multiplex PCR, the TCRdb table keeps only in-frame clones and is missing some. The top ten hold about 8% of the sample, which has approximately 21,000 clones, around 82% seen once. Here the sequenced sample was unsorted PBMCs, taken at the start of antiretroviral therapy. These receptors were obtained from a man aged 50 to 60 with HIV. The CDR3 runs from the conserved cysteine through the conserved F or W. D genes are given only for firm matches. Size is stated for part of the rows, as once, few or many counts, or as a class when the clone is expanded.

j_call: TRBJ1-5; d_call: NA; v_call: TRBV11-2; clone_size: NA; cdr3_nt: TGTGCCAGCAGCTTAGAACGGAATCAGCCCCAGCATTTT; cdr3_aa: CASSLERNQPQHF
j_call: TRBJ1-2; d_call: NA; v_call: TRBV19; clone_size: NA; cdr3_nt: TGTGCCAGTGGGGGTCCTAACTATGGCTACACCTTC; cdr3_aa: CASGGPNYGYTF
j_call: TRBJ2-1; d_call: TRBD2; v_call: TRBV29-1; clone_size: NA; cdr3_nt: TGCAGCGTAGTCCGGGGCGGGGGGGCCTACAATGAGCAGTTCTTC; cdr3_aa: CSVVRGGGAYNEQFF
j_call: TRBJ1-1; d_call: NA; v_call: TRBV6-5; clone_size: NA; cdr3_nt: TGTGCCAGCAGTTACTCGTTGAACACTGAAGCTTTCTTT; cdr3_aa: CASSYSLNTEAFF
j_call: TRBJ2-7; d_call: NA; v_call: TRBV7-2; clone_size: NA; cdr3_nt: TGTGCCAGCAGCTTGGGACCGGCACCCTCCTACGAGCAGTACTTC; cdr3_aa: CASSLGPAPSYEQYF
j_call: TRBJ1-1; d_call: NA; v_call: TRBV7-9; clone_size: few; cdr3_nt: TGTGCCAGCAGCTCCAACACTGAAGCTTTCTTT; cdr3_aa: CASSSNTEAFF
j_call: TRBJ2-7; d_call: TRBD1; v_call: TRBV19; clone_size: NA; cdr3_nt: TGTGCCAGTAGGGGTCCAGACAGGGGGTCCGAGCAGTACTTC; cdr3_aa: CASRGPDRGSEQYF
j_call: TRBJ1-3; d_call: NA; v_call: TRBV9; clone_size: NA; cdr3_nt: TGTGCCAGCAGCACCGGACTCCCGAGCTCTGGAAACACCATATATTTT; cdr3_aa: CASSTGLPSSGNTIYF
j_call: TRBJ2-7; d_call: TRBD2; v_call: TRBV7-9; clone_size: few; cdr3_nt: TGTGCCAGCAGCTTAGTAGGGCTAGCGGAAACAGAGCAGTACTTC; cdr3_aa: CASSLVGLAETEQYF
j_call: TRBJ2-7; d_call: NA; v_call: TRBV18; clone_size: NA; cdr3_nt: TGTGCCAGCTCACGGCCCGGGACGAACGTCGAGAAGAAGCAGTACTTC; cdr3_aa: CASSRPGTNVEKKQYF
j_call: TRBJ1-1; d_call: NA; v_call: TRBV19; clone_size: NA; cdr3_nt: TGTGCCAGTAGTACCACAGAAAACACTGAAGCTTTCTTT; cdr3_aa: CASSTTENTEAFF
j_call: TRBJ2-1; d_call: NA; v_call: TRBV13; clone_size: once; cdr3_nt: TGTGCCAGCAGCTTAGGTGGGTCCTACAATGAGCAGTTCTTC; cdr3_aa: CASSLGGSYNEQFF
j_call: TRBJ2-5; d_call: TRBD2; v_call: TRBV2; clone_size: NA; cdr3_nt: TGTGCCAGCAGGGGGAGGACTAGCGGGAGCAGGGAGACCCAGTACTTC; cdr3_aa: CASRGRTSGSRETQYF
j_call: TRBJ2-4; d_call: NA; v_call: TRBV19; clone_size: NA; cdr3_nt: TGTGCCAGTAGTATCTCTGGGGAAAACATTCAGTACTTC; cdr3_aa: CASSISGENIQYF
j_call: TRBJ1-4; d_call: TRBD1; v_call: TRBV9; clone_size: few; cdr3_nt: TGTGCCAGCAGCACTAGAGGACAGGGGTCTAATGAAAAACTGTTTTTT; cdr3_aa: CASSTRGQGSNEKLFF
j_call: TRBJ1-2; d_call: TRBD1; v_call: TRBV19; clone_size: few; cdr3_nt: TGTGCCAGTAGTAGGGACAGGAGGAACTATGGCTACACCTTC; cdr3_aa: CASSRDRRNYGYTF
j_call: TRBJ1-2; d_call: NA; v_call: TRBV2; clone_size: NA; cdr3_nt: TGTGCCAGCAGTGACAGGACAGAAGCTAATGGCTACACCTTC; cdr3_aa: CASSDRTEANGYTF